This T cell receptor (beta chain) was retrieved from a study of graft-versus-host responses after intestinal transplantation. At the level of the study: Isolated intestinal, liver-intestinal, or multivisceral transplants were what recipients had.

Notes on this clone: Its antigen is unidentified.

Per the germline V gene, CDR1 is SGDLS and CDR2 is YYNGEE. Unmatched junction bases numbered 13, after V lost 0 bases and J lost 8 bases. CDR3 length: 17 amino acids. TCRdb's table, derived via immunoSEQ multiplex PCR, lists solely in-frame clones and lacks some. Among over 75,000 clones, 70% to 90% were seen once, and the ten largest hold approximately 0.35%. The TCR sequence derives from a human donor who received an intestinal transplant. The material was unstimulated CD4+ T cells sorted from spleen or lymph node cells, obtained before intestinal transplant. The gene calls are TRBV9 and TRBJ2-1; 8 bases map to TRBD2. The CDR3 region is CASSVGQIAGPVDEQFF. The CDR3 DNA reads as TGTGCCAGCAGCGTAGGCCAAATAGCGGGGCCGGTGGATGAGCAGTTCTTC.